The 24 T cell receptor beta chains presented below share a single source sample, sequenced in a study of control samples from healthy donors and cancer patients. Here immunoSEQ multiplex PCR was the method, and the copy in TCRdb shows in-frame clones only, minus some. The table lists roughly 120,000 clones, 75% to 90% of them singletons. Sequences were obtained from PBMCs. Receptors originate from a woman in her fifties or sixties with colorectal cancer.

The rearrangement joins TRBV6-1 to TRBJ1-3, with no clear D. The CDR3 contains 14 residues. The germline gives CDR1 MNHNS, CDR2 SASEGT. The germline V and J ends were trimmed by 3 bases and 4 bases, with 10 bases remaining between them. The CDR3 is CASSEELRGNTIYF. CDR3 DNA: TGTGCCAGCAGTGAGGAACTCCGGGGAAACACCATATATTTT.

The chain links TRBV5-1 to TRBJ1-3; no clear D gene. The CDR3 totals 15 residues. From germline, CDR1 is SGHRS and CDR2 YFSETQ. Trimming shortened V by 4 bases and J by 2 bases, and 13 bases separated the two germline ends. This CDR3 reads CASSEGLFAGNTIYF. As DNA, the CDR3 is TGCGCCAGCAGCGAGGGTCTTTTCGCTGGAAACACCATATATTTT. Variable domain in full (rest from reference TRBV5-1 and TRBJ1-3): KAGVTQTPRYLIKTRGQQVTLSCSPISGHRSVSWYQQTPGQGLQFLFEYFSETQRNKGNFPGRFSGRQFSNSRSEMNVSTLELGDSALYLCASSEGLFAGNTIYFGEGSWLTVV.

In DNA, the CDR3 is TGTGCCAGCAGTTTATCTAGAGGAGAAAAACTGTTTTTT. Translating it yields CASSLSRGEKLFF. This chain uses TRBV28 with TRBJ1-4, with unresolved D. CDR3 size: 13 residues. Germline V gene data show CDR1 as MDHEN and CDR2 as SYDVKM. Trimming removed 1 base from V and 8 bases from J, with 8 bases in between.

The V gene is TRBV12-3 or TRBV12-4, the J gene TRBJ2-1, with D possibly matching TRBD2 (5 bases). V was pared by 5 bases and J by 12 bases, with 17 bases between. CDR3 size: 13 residues. The CDR3 bases are TGTGCCAGCAGTCAGCGGACGAGTTTTGGGCAGTTCTTC. This codes for CASSQRTSFGQFF.

This chain links TRBV11-3 with TRBJ2-5; no reliable D call. The CDR3 spans 12 residues. Per the germline V gene, CDR1 is SGHNT and CDR2 is YENEEA. Trimming stripped 0 bases from V and 7 bases from J, with 6 bases between. CDR3 protein: CASSLDFGTQYF. The CDR3 region has the DNA TGTGCCAGCAGCTTAGATTTCGGGACCCAGTACTTC.

The V and J genes are TRBV7-2 and TRBJ2-3; 7 bases fit TRBD1. CDR1 is SGHTA and CDR2 is FQGNSA in the germline V gene. This CDR3 is 14 amino acids long. The V gene end was trimmed by 1 base and the J gene end by 3 bases; junction bases not matched to a gene: 1. DNA of the CDR3: TGTGCCAGCAGCTTAGACAGGGGTACAGATACGCAGTATTTT. Translation: CASSLDRGTDTQYF.

V gene TRBV11-1 combines with J gene TRBJ1-2, with a tentative D call TRBD1 (6 bases). With 4 bases removed from V and 3 bases from J, the gap between germline ends came to 15 bases. Germline-derived CDR1 and CDR2 are SGHAT and FQDESV (reference sequence). The length of the CDR3 is 15 residues. The CDR3 DNA reads as TGTGCCAGCAGCTCCTGGGACAACGAATACTATGGCTACACCTTC. This sequence encodes CASSSWDNEYYGYTF.

The chain uses TRBV6-6 and TRBJ1-4; 7 positions match TRBD1. Germline CDR1 is MNHNY and CDR2 is SVGAGI (reference sequence). This CDR3 contains 15 residues. Trimming at V came to 5 bases and at J to 5 bases, leaving 8 bases not matched to a gene. For the CDR3, the DNA is TGTGCCAGCAGTCCTCGGGACAGACTGAATGAAAAACTGTTTTTT. It codes for CASSPRDRLNEKLFF.

This chain links TRBV20-1 with TRBJ1-5, with TRBD1 identical over 7 bases. Looked up from germline, CDR1 is DFQATT and CDR2 is SNEGSKA (reference sequence). This CDR3 spans 14 amino acids. V lost 3 bases and J lost 3; bases outside the gene matches: 5. The CDR3 here is CSASGGGNNQPQHF. The CDR3 DNA is TGCAGTGCTAGTGGAGGGGGCAACAATCAGCCCCAGCATTTT.

The chain employs TRBV7-2 and TRBJ2-5; perhaps TRBD2 as D (6 bases). The germline gives CDR1 SGHTA, CDR2 FQGNSA. This CDR3 comprises 13 residues. V was shortened by 3 bases and J by 2 bases, with 7 bases between the two germline ends. In DNA, the CDR3 is TGTGCCAGCAGCTTTAGCGGACAAGAGACCCAGTACTTC. Encoded protein: CASSFSGQETQYF. Full variable domain (rest looked up from reference TRBV7-2 and TRBJ2-5): GAGVSQSPSNKVTEKGKDVELRCDPISGHTALYWYRQSLGQGLEFLIYFQGNSAPDKSGLPSDRFSAERTGGSVSTLTIQRTQQEDSAVYLCASSFSGQETQYFGPGTRLLVL.

The V call is TRBV6-4, the J call TRBJ1-1, with a weak D call TRBD1 (5 bases). V shed 8 bases and J shed 7 bases, with 17 bases lying between them. This CDR3 is built from 13 residues. Germline-derived CDR1 and CDR2 are MRHNA and SNTAGT. Written as DNA, the CDR3 is TGTGCCAGCCGGGACTCTCGGATGGGTGAAGCTTTCTTT. Its translation: CASRDSRMGEAFF.

The chain employs TRBV14 and TRBJ2-7; D possibly corresponds to TRBD2 (5 bases). Germline V gene sequence: CDR1 SGHDN, CDR2 FVKESK. With 4 bases removed from V and 3 bases from J, the gap between germline ends came to 16 bases. CDR3 length: 15 residues. The CDR3 sequence: CASSPGLIVDYEQYF. CDR3 in DNA: TGTGCCAGCAGCCCAGGACTGATAGTGGACTACGAGCAGTACTTC.

This chain uses TRBV10-2 with TRBJ2-4; D is uncertain. Germline CDR1 reads WSHSY; CDR2 reads SAAADI. Trimming removed 5 bases from V and 7 bases from J, with 15 bases in between. This CDR3 contains 14 residues. DNA of the CDR3: TGCGCCAGCAGTCCCACCGTGGGGTCGAACATTCAGTACTTC. It yields the protein CASSPTVGSNIQYF.

This rearrangement joins TRBV7-9 to TRBJ2-7; D possibly uses TRBD1 or TRBD2 (5 bases each). CDR1 is SEHNR, CDR2 FQNEAQ, per germline (reference sequence). The CDR3 is made up of 14 amino acids. Trimming left V 3 bases short and J 6 bases short, with 15 bases between. This chain's CDR3 is CASSLGPRSPEQYF. The CDR3, as DNA: TGTGCCAGCAGCTTGGGACCCAGATCGCCCGAGCAGTACTTC. The full variable domain, rest sourced from reference TRBV7-9 and TRBJ2-7, is DTGVSQNPRHKITKRGQNVTFRCDPISEHNRLYWYRQTLGQGPEFLTYFQNEAQLEKSRLLSDRFSAERPKGSFSTLEIQRTEQGDSAMYLCASSLGPRSPEQYFGPGTRLTVT.

This clone has a handful of counts. V gene TRBV5-1 combines with J gene TRBJ2-7; D unresolved. The CDR3 runs 13 residues. V lost 0 bases, J lost 5 bases, and 9 bases lay in between. In germline, CDR1 is SGHRS, CDR2 YFSETQ. CDR3 sequence: CASSLGTHNEQYF. CDR3 DNA: TGCGCCAGCAGCTTGGGGACGCACAACGAGCAGTACTTC. Together with reference TRBV5-1 and TRBJ2-7, the CDR3 gives the full variable domain: KAGVTQTPRYLIKTRGQQVTLSCSPISGHRSVSWYQQTPGQGLQFLFEYFSETQRNKGNFPGRFSGRQFSNSRSEMNVSTLELGDSALYLCASSLGTHNEQYFGPGTRLTVT.

The gene calls are TRBV19 and TRBJ1-6; D unresolved. Germline V gene sequence: CDR1 LNHDA, CDR2 SQIVND (reference sequence). Trimming pared 0 bases from V and 11 bases from J, leaving 8 bases between. The CDR3 extends over 13 amino acids. The CDR3 DNA sequence: TGTGCCAGTAGTATAGAACGCACCGCACCCCTCCACTTT. Its protein product is CASSIERTAPLHF.

The V gene is TRBV6-5, the J gene TRBJ1-1; 11 positions agree with TRBD1. After removal of 7 bases from V and 1 base from J, the junction contained 5 bases not matched to a gene. The CDR3 totals 15 residues. The germline V gene encodes CDR1 MNHEY and CDR2 SVGAGI. The DNA for the CDR3 is TGTGCCAGCACGAGGGACAGGGGGGGGAACACTGAAGCTTTCTTT. Its protein product is CASTRDRGGNTEAFF.

The sample holds one count of this clone. The V gene is TRBV7-3, the J gene TRBJ2-2; TRBD1 is a possible D gene (6 bases). CDR1 and CDR2 (germline): SGHTA, FQGTGA. Trimming removed 5 bases from V and 3 bases from J, with 13 bases in between. The CDR3 runs to 15 residues. The CDR3 spells CASSKRAGDTGELFF. CDR3 sequence (DNA): TGTGCCAGCAGCAAACGGGCAGGGGACACCGGGGAGCTGTTTTTT.

The rearrangement links TRBV5-5 to TRBJ1-5; 10 bases are shared with TRBD1. CDR1 SGHKS and CDR2 YYEKEE come from the germline V gene (reference sequence). The CDR3 is made up of 16 amino acids. The junction had 7 bases not matched to a gene; V was cut back by 4 bases and J by 3 bases. The CDR3 nucleotides are TGTGCCAGCAGCATGATGACAGGGGGCTTCAATCAGCCCCAGCATTTT. This translates into CASSMMTGGFNQPQHF. Looking up the rest from reference TRBV5-5 and TRBJ1-5 gives the full variable domain: DAGVTQSPTHLIKTRGQQVTLRCSPISGHKSVSWYQQVLGQGPQFIFQYYEKEERGRGNFPDRFSARQFPNYSSELNVNALLLGDSALYLCASSMMTGGFNQPQHFGDGTRLSIL.

The chain carries TRBV28 and TRBJ1-4, with D possibly TRBD1 on 5 matching bases. V lost 5 bases, J lost 5 bases, and 12 bases lay in between. The CDR3 spans 14 residues. Germline V gives CDR1 MDHEN, CDR2 SYDVKM. This CDR3 is CASSPGAVNEKLFF. CDR3 DNA sequence: TGTGCCAGCAGTCCCGGGGCAGTGAATGAAAAACTGTTTTTT. Using reference TRBV28 and TRBJ1-4 for the parts outside the CDR3, the full variable domain is DVKVTQSSRYLVKRTGEKVFLECVQDMDHENMFWYRQDPGLGLRLIYFSYDVKMKEKGDIPEGYSVSREKKERFSLILESASTNQTSMYLCASSPGAVNEKLFFGSGTQLSVL.

The chain employs TRBV27 and TRBJ1-2, with 9 bases that match TRBD1. The germline CDR1 and CDR2 sequences are MNHEY and SMNVEV (reference sequence). The CDR3 runs 19 residues. Trimming took 3 bases from V and 4 from J; bases not matched to a gene: 18. As DNA, the CDR3 is TGTGCCAGCAGTTTTAGACCGCCGGGACAGGGCTTAAAAGGCTATGGCTACACCTTC. Translation gives CASSFRPPGQGLKGYGYTF.

The chain links TRBV7-9 to TRBJ2-1; unclear D gene. The CDR3 sequence is 15 residues long. With 0 bases removed from V and 5 bases from J, the gap between germline ends came to 11 bases. Germline V gene data show CDR1 as SEHNR and CDR2 as FQNEAQ (reference sequence). Here the CDR3 reads CASSLAAEYDNEQFF. The CDR3 DNA sequence: TGTGCCAGCAGCTTAGCGGCAGAATACGACAATGAGCAGTTCTTC.

The CDR3 DNA is TGTGCCAGCAGCCCACGGACGGTTAACTATGGCTACACCTTC. It yields the protein CASSPRTVNYGYTF. This sequence joins TRBV11-2 and TRBJ1-2; the D is unclear. CDR3 size: 14 residues. V lost 5 bases to trimming and J lost 1 base, with 11 bases between them. Germline lookup yields CDR1 SGHAT and CDR2 FQNNGV.

The rearrangement uses TRBV9 and TRBJ2-3; TRBD2 is a possible D gene (5 bases). Looked up from germline, CDR1 is SGDLS and CDR2 is YYNGEE. The CDR3 extends over 14 amino acids. The germline V and J ends were trimmed by 0 bases and 0 bases, with 5 bases remaining between them. Here the CDR3 DNA reads TGTGCCAGCAGCGTAGGCGGGAGCACAGATACGCAGTATTTT. Its protein is CASSVGGSTDTQYF.